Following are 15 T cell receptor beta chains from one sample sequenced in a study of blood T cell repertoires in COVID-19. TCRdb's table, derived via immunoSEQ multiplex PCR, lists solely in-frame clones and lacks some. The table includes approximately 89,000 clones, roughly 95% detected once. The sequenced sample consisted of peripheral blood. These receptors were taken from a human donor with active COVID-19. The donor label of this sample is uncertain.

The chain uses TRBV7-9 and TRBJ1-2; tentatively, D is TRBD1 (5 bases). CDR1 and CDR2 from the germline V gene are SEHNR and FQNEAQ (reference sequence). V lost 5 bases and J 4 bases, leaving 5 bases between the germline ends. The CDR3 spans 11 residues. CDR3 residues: CASSQGYGYTF. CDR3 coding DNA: TGTGCCAGCAGCCAGGGCTATGGCTACACCTTC.

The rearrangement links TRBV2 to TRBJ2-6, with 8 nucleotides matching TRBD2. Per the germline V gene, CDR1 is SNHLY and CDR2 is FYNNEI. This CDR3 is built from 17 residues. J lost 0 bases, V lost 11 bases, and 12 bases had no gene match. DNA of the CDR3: TGTGCCCAAAGGAGGGCTAGCGGGTCCTCTGGGGCCAACGTCCTGACTTTC. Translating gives CAQRRASGSSGANVLTF.

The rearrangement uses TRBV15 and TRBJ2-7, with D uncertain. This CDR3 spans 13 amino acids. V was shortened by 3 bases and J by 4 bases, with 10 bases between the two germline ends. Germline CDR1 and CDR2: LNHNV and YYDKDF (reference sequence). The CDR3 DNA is TGTGCCACCAGCAGCCTATATACTTACGAGCAGTACTTC. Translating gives CATSSLYTYEQYF.

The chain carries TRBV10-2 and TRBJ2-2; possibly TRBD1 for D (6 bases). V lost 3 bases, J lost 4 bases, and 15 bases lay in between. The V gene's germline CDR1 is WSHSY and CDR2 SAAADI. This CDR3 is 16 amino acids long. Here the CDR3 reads CASSDFGPGVTGELFF. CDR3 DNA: TGCGCCAGCAGTGACTTCGGACCAGGGGTCACCGGGGAGCTGTTTTTT.

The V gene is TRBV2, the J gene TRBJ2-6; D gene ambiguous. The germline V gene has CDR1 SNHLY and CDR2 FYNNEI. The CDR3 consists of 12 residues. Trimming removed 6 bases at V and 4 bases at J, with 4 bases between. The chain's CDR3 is CASSTGANVLTF. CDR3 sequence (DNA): TGTGCCAGCAGCACAGGGGCCAACGTCCTGACTTTC.

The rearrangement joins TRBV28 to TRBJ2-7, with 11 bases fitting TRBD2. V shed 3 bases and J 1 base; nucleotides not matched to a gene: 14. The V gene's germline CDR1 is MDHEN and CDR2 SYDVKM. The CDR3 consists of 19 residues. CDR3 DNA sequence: TGTGCCAGCAGTTTTGGCATGGCTCTACTAGCGGGAGATTCCTACGAGCAGTACTTC. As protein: CASSFGMALLAGDSYEQYF.

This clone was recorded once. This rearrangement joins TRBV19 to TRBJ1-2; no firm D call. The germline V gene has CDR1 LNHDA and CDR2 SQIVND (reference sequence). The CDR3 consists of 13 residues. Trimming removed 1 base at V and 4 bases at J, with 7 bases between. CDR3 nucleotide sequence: TGTGCCAGTAGTATAGGTGCAGGCTATGGCTACACCTTC. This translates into CASSIGAGYGYTF.

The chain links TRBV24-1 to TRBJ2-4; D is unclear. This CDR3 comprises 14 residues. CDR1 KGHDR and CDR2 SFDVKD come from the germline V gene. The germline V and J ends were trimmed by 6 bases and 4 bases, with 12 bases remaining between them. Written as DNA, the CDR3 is TGTGCCACCAGTCATACAGCAAAGAAAAACATTCAGTACTTC. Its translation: CATSHTAKKNIQYF.

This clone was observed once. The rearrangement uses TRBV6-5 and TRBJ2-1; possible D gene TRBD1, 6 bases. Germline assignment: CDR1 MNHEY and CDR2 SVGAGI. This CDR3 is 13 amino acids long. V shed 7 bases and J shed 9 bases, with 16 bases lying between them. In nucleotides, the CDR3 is TGTGCCAGCATCCCCACAGGGTTCGGTGAGCAGTTCTTC. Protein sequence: CASIPTGFGEQFF.

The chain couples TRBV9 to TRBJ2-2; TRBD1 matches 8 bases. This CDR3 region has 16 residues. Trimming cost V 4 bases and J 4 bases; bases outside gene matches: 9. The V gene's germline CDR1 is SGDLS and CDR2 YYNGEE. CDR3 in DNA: TGTGCCAGCAGCTCCCAGTGGACAGGGACCACCGGGGAGCTGTTTTTT. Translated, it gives CASSSQWTGTTGELFF.

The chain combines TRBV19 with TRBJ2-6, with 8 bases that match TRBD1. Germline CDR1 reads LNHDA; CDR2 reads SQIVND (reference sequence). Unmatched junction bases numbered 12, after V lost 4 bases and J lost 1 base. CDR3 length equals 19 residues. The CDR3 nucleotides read TGTGCCAGTAGTACTTCCCGACAGGGGTTAGAATCTGGGGCCAACGTCCTGACTTTC. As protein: CASSTSRQGLESGANVLTF.

CDR3 sequence (DNA): TGTGCCAGTAGCGCGGTACGAGGCGGGGAGCTGTTTTTT. Translation gives CASSAVRGGELFF. V usage is TRBV19 and J usage is TRBJ2-2, with D unclear. CDR1 and CDR2 from the germline V gene are LNHDA and SQIVND (reference sequence). The CDR3 is made up of 13 amino acids. Trimming took 6 bases from V and 7 from J, leaving 12 bases between them. Based on the CDR3 plus reference TRBV19 and TRBJ2-2, the full variable domain is DGGITQSPKYLFRKEGQNVTLSCEQNLNHDAMYWYRQDPGQGLRLIYYSQIVNDFQKGDIAEGYSVSREKKESFPLTVTSAQKNPTAFYLCASSAVRGGELFFGEGSRLTVL.

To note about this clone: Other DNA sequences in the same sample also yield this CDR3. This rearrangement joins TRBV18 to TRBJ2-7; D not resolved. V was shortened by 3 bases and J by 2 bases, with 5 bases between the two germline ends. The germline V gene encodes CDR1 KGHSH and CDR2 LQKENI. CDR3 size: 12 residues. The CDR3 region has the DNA TGTGCCAGCTCACCGCAGGCCTACGAGCAGTACTTC. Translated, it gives CASSPQAYEQYF.

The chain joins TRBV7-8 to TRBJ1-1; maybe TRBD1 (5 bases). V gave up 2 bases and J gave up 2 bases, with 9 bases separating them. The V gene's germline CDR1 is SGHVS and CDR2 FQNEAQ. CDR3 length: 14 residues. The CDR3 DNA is TGTGCCAGCAGCTTACCGGGGGATAACACTGAAGCTTTCTTT. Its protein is CASSLPGDNTEAFF.

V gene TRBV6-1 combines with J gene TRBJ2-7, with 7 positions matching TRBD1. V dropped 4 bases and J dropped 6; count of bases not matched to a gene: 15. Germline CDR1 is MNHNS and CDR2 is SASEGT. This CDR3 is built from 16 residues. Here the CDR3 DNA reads TGTGCCAGCAGTGCTCGTTTAGACAGGGTCGGATCCGAGCAGTACTTC. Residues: CASSARLDRVGSEQYF.